This entry is about one TCR beta chain. Antigen: not known. The ends were cut back, 5 bases at V and 4 bases at J, with 6 bases in the middle. Germline lookup yields CDR1 MDHEN and CDR2 SYDVKM. The CDR3 spans 11 residues. This sample was taken from a study of cytomegalovirus exposure and HLA in healthy donors. For the study at large: In a previous analysis, 100 million to 140 million unique TCR beta sequences were found from 150 million to 200 million T cells. Genotyping of under 500 donors showed that 80% to 90% belonged to the Caucasian-associated ancestry cluster.

PCR employed 60 Vbeta and 13 Jbeta primers. Data came from immunoSEQ multiplex PCR; TCRdb stores just in-frame clones and leaves some out. The repertoire holds around 80,000 clones, with roughly 65% as singletons. Overall study results and limits: Reports showed the classifier diagnosing cytomegalovirus status with high specificity and sensitivity. An ancestry cluster, one associated with Asian ancestry, reportedly showed fewer N-insertions than the roughly 670-donor mean in a later analysis.

The chain carries TRBV28 and TRBJ2-7; D is uncertain. The specimen was PBMCs. The clonotype originates from a male donor in good health and CMV-seropositive. The DNA for the CDR3 is TGTGCCAGCAGTGGAGTTTACGAGCAGTACTTC. This encodes CASSGVYEQYF.